Shown below are 9 T cell receptor beta chains from a single sample sequenced in a study of T cells in Graves' hyperthyroidism and ophthalmopathy (dated by TCRdb to the late 2010s). Library generation was performed with multiplex PCR. Sequencing took place on an Illumina HiSeq 2000. Amplification of TCR beta CDR3 regions was carried out from RNA transcripts. For the first round of RT-PCR on the TCR CDR3, the HTBI primer set was used together with the Qiagen OneStep RT-PCR kit. Starting from the raw public reads, TCRdb applied fastp trimming at Q25, assembled clones with MiXCR and retained in-frame beta chains. A single entry per CDR3 protein holds the most common genes and DNA from its merged rows. In all, the sample holds roughly 280,000 distinct CDR3 sequences, and 15% to 20% of those were seen once. Around 58% of the sample lies in the top ten. Input material: blood. These receptors were collected from a woman aged 55-75 years with Graves' ophthalmopathy.

This clonotype was seen ten or more times. The chain joins TRBV2 to TRBJ1-5; D remains unclear. CDR3 length: 14 residues. V gave up 7 bases and J gave up 5 bases, with 15 bases separating them. Looked up from germline, CDR1 is SNHLY and CDR2 is FYNNEI. The CDR3: CASIGEGVDQPQHF. CDR3 DNA sequence: TGTGCCAGCATTGGAGAAGGAGTCGATCAGCCCCAGCATTTT.

This clonotype was seen repeatedly, ten times or more. The chain uses TRBV2 and TRBJ1-1; D remains ambiguous. Trimming took 0 bases from V and 7 from J, leaving 9 bases between them. This CDR3 has 13 amino acids. CDR1 and CDR2 from the germline V gene are SNHLY and FYNNEI. CDR3 amino acids: CASSEARRVEAFF. The CDR3 DNA is TGTGCCAGCAGTGAAGCTCGGAGGGTTGAAGCTTTCTTT.

This clonotype has at least ten counts. The chain combines TRBV5-4 with TRBJ2-5; tentative D call: TRBD1 (6 bases). Germline V gene sequence: CDR1 SGHNT, CDR2 YYREEE (reference sequence). The CDR3 extends over 14 amino acids. Trimming left V 4 bases short and J 4 bases short, with 14 bases between. In DNA form, the CDR3 reads TGTGCCAGCAGCCTACAGGGAGTGGGAGAGACCCAGTACTTC. This translates into CASSLQGVGETQYF.

This chain links TRBV15 with TRBJ1-3; D unclear. V lost 0 bases, J lost 2 bases, and 11 bases lay in between. Per germline, CDR1 LNHNV and CDR2 YYDKDF (reference sequence). This CDR3 contains 16 residues. DNA of the CDR3: TGTGCCACCAGCAGAGATTCAATGGCAGCTGGAAACACCATATATTTT. Translated, it gives CATSRDSMAAGNTIYF.

This chain links TRBV2 with TRBJ1-6; D possibly corresponds to TRBD1 (5 bases). CDR1 is SNHLY, CDR2 FYNNEI, per germline. The CDR3 loop spans 18 amino acids. Trimming took off 4 bases at V and 1 base at J, with 17 bases between the two ends. In DNA, the CDR3 is TGTGCCAGCAGTGCCCGGGGGGAACTACGGTCCTATAATTCACCCCTCCACTTT. Encoded protein: CASSARGELRSYNSPLHF.

The sample holds many counts of this clonotype. This chain links TRBV7-2 with TRBJ1-1; the D is unclear. Germline V lookup: CDR1 SGHTA, CDR2 FQGNSA. The CDR3 sequence is 13 residues long. V lost 5 bases, J lost 4 bases, and 11 bases lay in between. The CDR3 DNA is TGTGCCAGCAGCCCCCTTAAGGGCACTGAAGCTTTCTTT. Translated: CASSPLKGTEAFF.

The sample holds many counts of this clonotype. V usage is TRBV6-6 and J usage is TRBJ2-7; possibly TRBD1 for D (6 bases). The CDR3 runs 14 residues. Germline CDR1 reads MNHNY; CDR2 reads SVGAGI (reference sequence). Deletions cut 2 bases from V and 0 bases from J, with 8 bases between. The CDR3 spells CASSYDRLSYEQYF. DNA for the CDR3: TGTGCCAGCAGTTACGACAGGCTCTCCTACGAGCAGTACTTC.

This clonotype was recorded many times. The chain's CDR3 is CASSLRGPNSGNTIYF. The CDR3 DNA sequence: TGTGCCAGCAGTTTACGTGGACCGAACTCTGGAAACACCATATATTTT. The V call is TRBV27, the J call TRBJ1-3; D gene ambiguous. From germline, CDR1 is MNHEY and CDR2 SMNVEV (reference sequence). The CDR3 is 16 amino acids. Trimming stripped 2 bases from V and 0 bases from J, with 11 bases between.

There are many counts of this clonotype. The rearrangement links TRBV7-3 to TRBJ2-1, with 9 positions matching TRBD1. The germline gives CDR1 SGHTA, CDR2 FQGTGA. The J segment lost 0 bases and the V segment lost 4 bases, leaving 4 bases of the junction unmatched. The CDR3 runs to 16 residues. CDR3 loop: CASSSQGASSYNEQFF. CDR3 sequence (DNA): TGTGCCAGCAGCTCACAGGGGGCGAGCTCCTACAATGAGCAGTTCTTC.